Here is one T cell receptor (beta chain) with its context. As yet, its antigen is unknown. Germline V CDR1 and CDR2: LNHDA, SQIVND (reference sequence). Trimming removed 3 bases from V and 7 bases from J, with 13 bases in between. The CDR3 loop spans 15 amino acids. Using immunoSEQ multiplex PCR, the repertoire was profiled, and TCRdb retains in-frame clones only, with some absent. The table shows about 39,000 clones, with 88% occurring only once. The sample belongs to a study of T cell responses to AZD1222 COVID-19 vaccine. Study-wide results and limits: The study reported that nearly half of spike-specific TCRs target unmutated variant regions. Females outnumbered males among donors, who were mostly white British; clonal diversity was possibly underestimated. Across spike, vaccine-associated CD4 TCRs were found, dominant at 160-218 and 743-854.

Sequences were derived from peripheral blood, sampled 28 days after the second dose of the MenACWY control vaccine. The chain has TRBV19 and TRBJ1-6; D uncertain. The clonotype was recovered from an adult who received the MenACWY meningococcal vaccine as a control. CDR3 sequence (DNA): TGTGCCAGTAGTATTTACGGGAGTGAAAATTCACCCCTCCACTTT. Protein sequence: CASSIYGSENSPLHF.